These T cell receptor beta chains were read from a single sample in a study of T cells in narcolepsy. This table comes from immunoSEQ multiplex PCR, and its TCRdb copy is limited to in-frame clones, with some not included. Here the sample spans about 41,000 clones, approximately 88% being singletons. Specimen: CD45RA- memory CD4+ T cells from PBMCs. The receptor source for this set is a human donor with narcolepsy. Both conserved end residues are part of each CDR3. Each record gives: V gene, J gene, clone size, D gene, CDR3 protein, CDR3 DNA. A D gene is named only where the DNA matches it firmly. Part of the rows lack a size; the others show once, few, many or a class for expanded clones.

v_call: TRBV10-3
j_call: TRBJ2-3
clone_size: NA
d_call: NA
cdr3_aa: CAISDSRQRSDMQYF
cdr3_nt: TGTGCCATCAGTGACTCGAGGCAGAGATCAGATATGCAGTATTTT

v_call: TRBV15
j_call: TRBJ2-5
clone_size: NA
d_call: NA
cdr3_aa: CATSREVGETQYF
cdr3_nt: TGTGCCACCAGCAGAGAGGTCGGAGAGACCCAGTACTTC

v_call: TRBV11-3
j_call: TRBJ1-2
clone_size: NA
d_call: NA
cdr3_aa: CASSLSGLGARGYTF
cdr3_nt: TGTGCCAGCAGCTTATCAGGGCTCGGTGCTCGAGGCTACACCTTC

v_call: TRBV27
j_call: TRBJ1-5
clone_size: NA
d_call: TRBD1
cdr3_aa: CASSKGTGGNQPQHF
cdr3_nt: TGTGCCAGCAGTAAGGGGACAGGTGGCAATCAGCCCCAGCATTTT

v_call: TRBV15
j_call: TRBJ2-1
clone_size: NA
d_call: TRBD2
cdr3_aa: CATSRGTSGGSYNEQFF
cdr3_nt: TGTGCCACCAGCAGAGGGACTAGCGGGGGATCCTACAATGAGCAGTTCTTC

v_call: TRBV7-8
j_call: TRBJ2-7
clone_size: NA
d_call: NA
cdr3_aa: CASSSATRQYEQYF
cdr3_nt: TGTGCCAGCAGCTCCGCGACACGGCAATACGAGCAGTACTTC

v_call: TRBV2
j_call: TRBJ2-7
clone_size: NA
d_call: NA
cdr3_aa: CASSERPGAYEQYF
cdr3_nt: TGTGCCAGCAGTGAACGGCCAGGAGCCTACGAGCAGTACTTC

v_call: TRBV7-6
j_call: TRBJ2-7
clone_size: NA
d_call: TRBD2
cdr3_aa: CASSLGPPLAGGTYEQYF
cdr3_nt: TGTGCCAGCAGCTTAGGGCCCCCACTTGCGGGGGGGACCTACGAGCAGTACTTC

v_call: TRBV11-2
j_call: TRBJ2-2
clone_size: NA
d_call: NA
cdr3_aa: CASSSPPGELFF
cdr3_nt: TGTGCCAGCAGCTCCCCCCCCGGGGAGCTGTTTTTT

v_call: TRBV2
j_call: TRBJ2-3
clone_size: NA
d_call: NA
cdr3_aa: CASSARRGKTDTQYF
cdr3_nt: TGTGCCAGCAGTGCAAGGCGGGGCAAGACAGATACGCAGTATTTT

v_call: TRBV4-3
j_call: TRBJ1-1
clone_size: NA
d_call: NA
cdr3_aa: CASSQGNLNTEAFF
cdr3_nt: TGCGCCAGCAGCCAAGGGAACCTGAACACTGAAGCTTTCTTT

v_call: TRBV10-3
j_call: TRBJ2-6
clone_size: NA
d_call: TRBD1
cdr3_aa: CAISPTGQRSGANVLTF
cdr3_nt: TGTGCCATCAGTCCGACAGGGCAGAGATCTGGGGCCAACGTCCTGACTTTC

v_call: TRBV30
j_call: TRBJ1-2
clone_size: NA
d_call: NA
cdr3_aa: CAWSATLGYGYTF
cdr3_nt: TGTGCCTGGAGTGCTACCCTGGGCTATGGCTACACCTTC

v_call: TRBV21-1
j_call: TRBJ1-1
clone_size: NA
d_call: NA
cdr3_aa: CASSKSEFGQEDMNTEAFF
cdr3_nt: TGTGCCAGCAGCAAATCGGAATTCGGACAGGAGGATATGAACACTGAAGCTTTCTTT

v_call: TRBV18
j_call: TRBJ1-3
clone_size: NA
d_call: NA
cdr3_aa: CASSPSLDSGNTIYF
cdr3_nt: TGTGCCAGCTCACCGAGTCTGGACTCTGGAAACACCATATATTTT

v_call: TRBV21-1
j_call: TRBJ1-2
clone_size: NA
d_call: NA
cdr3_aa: CASSKGLGGSYSGYTF
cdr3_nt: TGTGCCAGCAGCAAAGGGTTGGGGGGCAGTTACTCTGGCTACACCTTC

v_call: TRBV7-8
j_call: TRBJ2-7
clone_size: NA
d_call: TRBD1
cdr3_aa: CASSPGRDRSGEQYF
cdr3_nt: TGTGCCAGCAGCCCAGGCCGGGACAGGTCCGGCGAGCAGTACTTC

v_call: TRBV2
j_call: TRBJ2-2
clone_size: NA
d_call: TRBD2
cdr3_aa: CASSTGAGADTGELFF
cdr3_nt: TGTGCCAGCAGCACGGGAGCGGGAGCGGACACCGGGGAGCTGTTTTTT

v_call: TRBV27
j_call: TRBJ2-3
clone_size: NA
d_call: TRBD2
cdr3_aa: CASRASGPDTQYF
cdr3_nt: TGTGCCAGCAGGGCTAGCGGGCCAGATACGCAGTATTTT

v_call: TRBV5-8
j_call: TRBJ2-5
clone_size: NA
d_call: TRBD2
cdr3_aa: CASSLATTSGQETQYF
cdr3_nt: TGTGCCAGCAGCTTGGCTACGACTAGCGGTCAAGAGACCCAGTACTTC

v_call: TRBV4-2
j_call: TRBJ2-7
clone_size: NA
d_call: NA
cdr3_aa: CASSQVGGALEQYF
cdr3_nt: TGTGCCAGCAGCCAAGTAGGAGGGGCACTCGAGCAGTACTTC

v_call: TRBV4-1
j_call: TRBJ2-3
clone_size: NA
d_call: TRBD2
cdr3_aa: CASSQRLADTDTQYF
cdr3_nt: TGCGCCAGCAGCCAGCGACTAGCAGACACAGATACGCAGTATTTT

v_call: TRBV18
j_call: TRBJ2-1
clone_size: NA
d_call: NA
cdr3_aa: CASSPGPGDPRYNEQFF
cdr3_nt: TGTGCCAGCTCACCAGGGCCTGGGGACCCTCGGTACAATGAGCAGTTCTTC

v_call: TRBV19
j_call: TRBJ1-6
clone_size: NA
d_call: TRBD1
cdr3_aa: CATSPGQAGSPLHF
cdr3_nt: TGTGCCACCTCACCGGGACAGGCTGGATCACCCCTCCACTTT

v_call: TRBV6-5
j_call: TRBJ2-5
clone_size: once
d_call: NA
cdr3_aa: CASSRDNQETQYF
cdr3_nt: TGTGCCAGCAGTAGGGACAACCAAGAGACCCAGTACTTC

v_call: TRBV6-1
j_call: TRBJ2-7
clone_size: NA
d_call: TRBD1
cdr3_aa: CASSPPGGDEQYF
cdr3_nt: TGTGCCAGCAGCCCCCCAGGGGGCGACGAGCAGTACTTC

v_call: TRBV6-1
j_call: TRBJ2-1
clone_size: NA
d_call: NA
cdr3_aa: CASSEGGVGRNEQFF
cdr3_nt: TGTGCCAGCAGTGAAGGAGGGGTAGGAAGGAATGAGCAGTTCTTC

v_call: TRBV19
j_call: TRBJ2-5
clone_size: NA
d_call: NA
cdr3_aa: CASSIGSGVETQYF
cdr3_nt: TGTGCCAGTAGTATCGGTAGCGGAGTCGAGACCCAGTACTTC

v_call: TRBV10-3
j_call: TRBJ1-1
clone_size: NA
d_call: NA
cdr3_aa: CAISGSGTEAFF
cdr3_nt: TGTGCCATCAGCGGGTCAGGCACTGAAGCTTTCTTT

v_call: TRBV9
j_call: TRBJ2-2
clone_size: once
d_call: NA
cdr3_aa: CASSEVPAGGELFF
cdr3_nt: TGTGCCAGCAGCGAGGTCCCCGCGGGCGGGGAGCTGTTTTTT

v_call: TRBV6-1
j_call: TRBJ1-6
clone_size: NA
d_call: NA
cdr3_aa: CASSPRAGINSPLHF
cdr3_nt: TGTGCCAGCAGCCCACGGGCCGGTATCAATTCACCCCTCCACTTT

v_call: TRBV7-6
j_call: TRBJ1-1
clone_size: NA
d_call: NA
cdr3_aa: CASSLVYDGNTEAFF
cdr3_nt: TGTGCCAGCAGCCTCGTTTACGACGGGAACACTGAAGCTTTCTTT

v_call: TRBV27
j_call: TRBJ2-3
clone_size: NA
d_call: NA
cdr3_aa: CASRSYSTDTQYF
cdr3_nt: TGTGCCAGCAGGTCCTATAGCACAGATACGCAGTATTTT

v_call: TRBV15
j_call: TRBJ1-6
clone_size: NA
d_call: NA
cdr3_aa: CATSRDRAFPYAVSPLHF
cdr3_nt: TGTGCCACCAGCAGAGACCGGGCCTTTCCCTACGCGGTTTCACCCCTCCACTTT

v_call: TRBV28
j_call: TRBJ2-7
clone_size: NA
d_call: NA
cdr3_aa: CASGRGVGEQYF
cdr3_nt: TGTGCCTCGGGGCGGGGCGTAGGCGAGCAGTACTTC

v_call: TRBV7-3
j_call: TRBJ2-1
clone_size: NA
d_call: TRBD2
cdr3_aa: CASSSPGLAGSIGNEQFF
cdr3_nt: TGTGCCAGCAGCTCACCGGGACTAGCGGGATCCATTGGCAATGAGCAGTTCTTC